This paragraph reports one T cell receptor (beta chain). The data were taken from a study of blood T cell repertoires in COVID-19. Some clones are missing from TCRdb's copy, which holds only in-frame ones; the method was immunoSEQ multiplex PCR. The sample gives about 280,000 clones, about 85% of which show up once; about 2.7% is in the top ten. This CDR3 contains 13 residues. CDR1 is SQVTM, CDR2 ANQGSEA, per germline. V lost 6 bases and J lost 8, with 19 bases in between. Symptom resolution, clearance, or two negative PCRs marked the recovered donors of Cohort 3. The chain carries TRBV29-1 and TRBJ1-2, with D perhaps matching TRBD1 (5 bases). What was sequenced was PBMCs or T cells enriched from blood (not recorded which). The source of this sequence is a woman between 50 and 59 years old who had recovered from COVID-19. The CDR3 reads CSVREEGTGGYTF. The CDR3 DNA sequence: TGCAGCGTCAGGGAGGAGGGAACTGGCGGCTACACCTTC. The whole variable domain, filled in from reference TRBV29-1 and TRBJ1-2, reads SAVISQKPSRDICQRGTSLTIQCQVDSQVTMMFWYRQQPGQSLTLIATANQGSEATYESGFVIDKFPISRPNLTFSTLTVSNMSPEDSSIYLCSVREEGTGGYTFGSGTRLTVV.